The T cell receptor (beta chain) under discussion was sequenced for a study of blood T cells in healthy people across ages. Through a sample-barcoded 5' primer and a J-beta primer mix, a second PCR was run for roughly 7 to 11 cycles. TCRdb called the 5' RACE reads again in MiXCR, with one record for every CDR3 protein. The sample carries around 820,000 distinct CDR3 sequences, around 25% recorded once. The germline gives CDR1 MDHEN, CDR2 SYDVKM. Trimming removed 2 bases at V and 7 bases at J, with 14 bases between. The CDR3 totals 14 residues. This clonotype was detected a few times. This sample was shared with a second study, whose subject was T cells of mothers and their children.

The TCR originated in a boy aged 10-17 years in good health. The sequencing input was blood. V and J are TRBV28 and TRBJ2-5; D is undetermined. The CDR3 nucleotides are TGTGCCAGCAGTTTAGATCGAGGTAGCTCGACCCAGTACTTC. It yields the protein CASSLDRGSSTQYF.